The present T cell receptor (beta chain) was sequenced within a study of control samples from healthy donors and cancer patients. The assay was immunoSEQ multiplex PCR, and TCRdb's table has in-frame clones only and misses some. The sample lists approximately 28,000 clones, about nine tenths occurring once. The V and J ends lost 1 base and 4 bases respectively, with 11 bases between them. The CDR3 has 14 amino acids. The germline V gene has CDR1 SGHTA and CDR2 FQGNSA. The sequence was obtained from a man aged 45-65 years with lung cancer. The sample consisted of PBMCs. The chain carries TRBV7-2 and TRBJ2-7; no firm D call. CDR3 DNA: TGTGCCAGCAGCTTAGACGGCAGCTTTTACGAGCAGTACTTC. Translating gives CASSLDGSFYEQYF.